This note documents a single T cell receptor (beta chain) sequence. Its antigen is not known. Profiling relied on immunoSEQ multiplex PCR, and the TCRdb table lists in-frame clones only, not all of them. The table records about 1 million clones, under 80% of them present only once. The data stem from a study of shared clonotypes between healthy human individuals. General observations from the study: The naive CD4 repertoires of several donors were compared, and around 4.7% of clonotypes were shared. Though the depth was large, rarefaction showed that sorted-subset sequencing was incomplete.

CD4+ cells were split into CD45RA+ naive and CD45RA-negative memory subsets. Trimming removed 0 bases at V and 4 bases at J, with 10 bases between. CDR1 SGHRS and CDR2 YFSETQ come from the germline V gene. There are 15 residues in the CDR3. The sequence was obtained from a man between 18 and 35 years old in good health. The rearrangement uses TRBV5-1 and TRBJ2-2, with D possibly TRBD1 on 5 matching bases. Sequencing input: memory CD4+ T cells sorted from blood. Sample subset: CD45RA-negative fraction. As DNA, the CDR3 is TGCGCCAGCAGCTTGGAAAGACAGTCCACCGGGGAGCTGTTTTTT. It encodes CASSLERQSTGELFF.